A single T cell receptor (beta chain) is shown here with its context. Only in-frame clones appear in the TCRdb table, and some are missing; sequencing was by immunoSEQ multiplex PCR. The sample lists 40,000 or so clones; roughly 89% were seen once. The data belong to a study of T cell changes during pregnancy in multiple sclerosis. The CDR3 spans 16 residues. J was trimmed by 1 base and V by 5 bases; bases with no gene match: 7. Germline V gene lookup returns CDR1 SGHVS and CDR2 FQNEAQ. This clonotype originated in a female donor with multiple sclerosis, enrolled in a pregnancy study. The chain links TRBV7-8 to TRBJ2-3, with 9 bases identical to TRBD2. Sample: CD4+ T cells from peripheral blood mononuclear cells, taken in the first trimester of pregnancy. The CDR3 loop is CASSQGLAEGTDTQYF. The CDR3 DNA reads as TGTGCCAGCAGCCAGGGACTAGCAGAAGGCACAGATACGCAGTATTTT.